This T cell receptor (beta chain) was identified in a study of T cells in Graves' hyperthyroidism and ophthalmopathy. TCR beta CDR3 sequences were amplified from RNA transcripts. During a first-round RT-PCR of the TCR CDR3, the HTBI primer set was used. MiXCR, applied by TCRdb to the multiplex PCR reads, yields one record per CDR3 protein. The sample lists more than 500,000 distinct CDR3 sequences; 46% were seen once. Per germline, CDR1 SEHNR and CDR2 FQNEAQ (reference sequence). The trim removed 9 bases at V and 3 bases at J, leaving 11 bases unmatched. The CDR3 runs 15 residues. The sequence was collected from an adult woman with Graves' disease, either hyperthyroidism or ophthalmopathy (not recorded which). Sequenced input: peripheral blood or thyroid tissue (not recorded which). The chain combines TRBV7-9 with TRBJ2-7; TRBD1 agrees at 10 bases. CDR3 nucleotides: TGTGCCAGTAGTCGTTTTGGACAGGGGGTCTACGAGCAGTACTTC. Translated: CASSRFGQGVYEQYF.